Listed here are 32 T cell receptor beta chains from one sample, sequenced in a study of T cell responses to AZD1222 COVID-19 vaccine. Libraries were prepared by immunoSEQ multiplex PCR; TCRdb keeps only in-frame clonotypes and omits some of them. The sample contains over 130,000 clones, 88% of which appear only once. Sequences were derived from peripheral blood, sampled 28 days after the second AZD1222 dose. Receptor source: an adult who received the AZD1222 COVID-19 vaccine.

The V call is TRBV18, the J call TRBJ2-2; no definite D call. V shed 5 bases and J shed 5 bases, with 18 bases lying between them. The CDR3 is 16 residues long. Germline V gives CDR1 KGHSH, CDR2 LQKENI. CDR3: CASSALAGDGTGELFF. The CDR3 DNA sequence: TGTGCCAGCTCAGCACTCGCTGGAGATGGGACCGGGGAGCTGTTTTTT.

The chain combines TRBV6-5 with TRBJ1-3; TRBD1 might be the D (6 bases). Looked up from germline, CDR1 is MNHEY and CDR2 is SVGAGI. This CDR3 is 15 amino acids long. V was cut by 6 bases and J by 0 bases, with 12 bases left in between. The CDR3 DNA reads as TGTGCCAGCAGCCCGAGGGGGACCTCTGGAAACACCATATATTTT. Encoded protein: CASSPRGTSGNTIYF.

The V gene is TRBV7-9, the J gene TRBJ1-2, with D possibly matching TRBD1 (5 bases). Germline lookup yields CDR1 SEHNR and CDR2 FQNEAQ (reference sequence). V was cut by 5 bases and J by 4 bases, with 14 bases left in between. The length of the CDR3 is 14 residues. CDR3 loop: CASSPGGVGYGYTF. The CDR3 coding sequence is TGTGCCAGCAGCCCCGGAGGGGTGGGCTATGGCTACACCTTC. The whole variable domain, remainder taken from reference TRBV7-9 and TRBJ1-2, is DTGVSQNPRHKITKRGQNVTFRCDPISEHNRLYWYRQTLGQGPEFLTYFQNEAQLEKSRLLSDRFSAERPKGSFSTLEIQRTEQGDSAMYLCASSPGGVGYGYTFGSGTRLTVV.

J is TRBJ1-2 and V is TRBV28, with D hard to call. Germline assignment: CDR1 MDHEN and CDR2 SYDVKM. The CDR3 runs 13 residues. Trimming cost V 6 bases and J 5 bases, with 13 bases left between them. DNA of the CDR3: TGTGCCAGCAGCCTCAGCGGGTTTTATGGCTACACCTTC. Its protein is CASSLSGFYGYTF.

This clone was found a few times. The V and J genes are TRBV5-1 and TRBJ2-3; TRBD2 matches at 7 bases. Losses at the gene ends were 6 bases for V and 2 bases for J; bases not matched to a gene: 6. From germline, CDR1 is SGHRS and CDR2 YFSETQ. The CDR3 has 14 residues. As DNA, the CDR3 is TGCGCCAGCATGGAAGCGGGGACCACAGATACGCAGTATTTT. This codes for CASMEAGTTDTQYF.

The chain joins TRBV5-1 to TRBJ1-3; D perhaps matches TRBD1 (6 bases). Germline V gives CDR1 SGHRS, CDR2 YFSETQ. The CDR3 length is 15 residues. The V end lost 1 base, the J end lost 3 bases, and 11 bases lay between the germline ends. DNA of the CDR3: TGCGCCAGCAGCTTGATCGGGGGCGGTGGAAACACCATATATTTT. Its protein is CASSLIGGGGNTIYF.

This chain links TRBV28 with TRBJ2-7; D call uncertain. The V gene's germline CDR1 is MDHEN and CDR2 SYDVKM. The ends were cut back, 5 bases at V and 5 bases at J, with 13 bases in the middle. The length of the CDR3 is 13 residues. The CDR3 reads CASSKLNLNEQYF. As DNA, the CDR3 is TGTGCCAGCAGTAAGTTGAACCTGAACGAGCAGTACTTC.

The chain employs TRBV29-1 and TRBJ1-2; the match to TRBD1 covers 10 bases. CDR1 and CDR2 from the germline V gene are SQVTM and ANQGSEA. Trimming took 6 bases from V and 5 from J; bases not matched to a gene: 18. The CDR3 consists of 17 residues. CDR3 protein: CSVFGGDRGQPGYGYTF. For the CDR3, the DNA is TGCAGCGTCTTCGGGGGGGACAGGGGCCAACCTGGGTATGGCTACACCTTC. The full variable domain, with the rest looked up from reference TRBV29-1 and TRBJ1-2, is SAVISQKPSRDICQRGTSLTIQCQVDSQVTMMFWYRQQPGQSLTLIATANQGSEATYESGFVIDKFPISRPNLTFSTLTVSNMSPEDSSIYLCSVFGGDRGQPGYGYTFGSGTRLTVV.

In this sample, this clone turned up once. The chain joins TRBV28 to TRBJ2-7; TRBD2 might be the D (6 bases). The CDR3 has 13 residues. Germline V CDR1 and CDR2: MDHEN, SYDVKM. V was trimmed by 8 bases and J by 5 bases, leaving 16 bases between them. CDR3 DNA sequence: TGTGCCAGCGGCGGGATACTACCTAACGAGCAGTACTTC. This gives the protein CASGGILPNEQYF.

The rearrangement links TRBV19 to TRBJ2-3; 7 positions agree with TRBD2. CDR1 is LNHDA, CDR2 SQIVND, per germline (reference sequence). V shed 2 bases and J 3 bases; nucleotides not matched to a gene: 8. This CDR3 region has 16 residues. This chain's CDR3 is CASSISGIRVTDTQYF. The CDR3 DNA follows: TGTGCCAGTAGTATAAGCGGGATTAGGGTTACAGATACGCAGTATTTT.

The rearrangement links TRBV7-3 to TRBJ2-1, with D possibly being TRBD2 (5 bases). Germline lookup yields CDR1 SGHTA and CDR2 FQGTGA. The length of the CDR3 is 12 residues. Trimming pared 5 bases from V and 6 bases from J, leaving 8 bases between. CDR3 in DNA: TGTGCCAGCAGCGGGAGTATCAATGAGCAGTTCTTC. This encodes CASSGSINEQFF.

The genes are TRBV11-2 and TRBJ1-1; D might be TRBD1 (5 bases). CDR1 and CDR2 from the germline V gene are SGHAT and FQNNGV. V gave up 5 bases and J gave up 7 bases, with 17 bases separating them. The CDR3 loop spans 14 amino acids. CDR3 sequence reads: CASSASLTVDEAFF. The CDR3 DNA follows: TGTGCCAGCAGCGCTTCTCTGACAGTGGATGAAGCTTTCTTT. Supplemented by reference TRBV11-2 and TRBJ1-1, the full variable domain reads EAGVAQSPRYKIIEKRQSVAFWCNPISGHATLYWYQQILGQGPKLLIQFQNNGVVDDSQLPKDRFSAERLKGVDSTLKIQPAKLEDSAVYLCASSASLTVDEAFFGQGTRLTVV.

The chain couples TRBV2 to TRBJ2-2; D gene uncertain. The V gene's germline CDR1 is SNHLY and CDR2 FYNNEI. CDR3 length equals 14 residues. Trimming stripped 2 bases from V and 3 bases from J, with 7 bases between. For the CDR3, the DNA is TGTGCCAGCAGTGAATGGACCCACACCGGGGAGCTGTTTTTT. Its protein is CASSEWTHTGELFF.

This chain joins TRBV2 and TRBJ2-7; TRBD2 agrees at 8 bases. Germline V gene data show CDR1 as SNHLY and CDR2 as FYNNEI. This CDR3 contains 15 residues. Trimming took 6 bases from V and 2 from J; bases not matched to a gene: 9. CDR3 DNA sequence: TGTGCCAGCAGGCCATTTACTAGCGGAGCCTACGAGCAGTACTTC. Translated, it gives CASRPFTSGAYEQYF.

The V and J genes are TRBV7-9 and TRBJ2-3; 11 bases are shared with TRBD2. Germline CDR1 is SEHNR and CDR2 is FQNEAQ (reference sequence). The CDR3 has 15 amino acids. V dropped 3 bases and J dropped 6; count of bases not matched to a gene: 5. This CDR3 is CASSFLAGGGDTQYF. CDR3 nucleotide sequence: TGTGCCAGCAGCTTCCTAGCGGGGGGCGGGGATACGCAGTATTTT. The full variable domain, completed using reference TRBV7-9 and TRBJ2-3, is DTGVSQNPRHKITKRGQNVTFRCDPISEHNRLYWYRQTLGQGPEFLTYFQNEAQLEKSRLLSDRFSAERPKGSFSTLEIQRTEQGDSAMYLCASSFLAGGGDTQYFGPGTRLTVL.

V is TRBV5-1 and J is TRBJ2-2; D may be TRBD1 or TRBD2 (5 bases each). Germline values: CDR1 SGHRS, CDR2 YFSETQ. With 0 bases removed from V and 6 bases from J, the gap between germline ends came to 6 bases. The CDR3 loop spans 13 amino acids. CDR3 in amino acids: CASSLVGAGELFF. CDR3 in DNA: TGCGCCAGCAGCTTGGTGGGGGCCGGGGAGCTGTTTTTT. The variable domain in full, with the rest retrieved from reference TRBV5-1 and TRBJ2-2, is KAGVTQTPRYLIKTRGQQVTLSCSPISGHRSVSWYQQTPGQGLQFLFEYFSETQRNKGNFPGRFSGRQFSNSRSEMNVSTLELGDSALYLCASSLVGAGELFFGEGSRLTVL.

This clone was recorded only once. The chain is built from TRBV18 and TRBJ1-2, with TRBD1 matching over 8 bases. CDR3 length: 18 residues. CDR1 is KGHSH, CDR2 LQKENI, per germline. Germline trimming cut 0 bases from V and 4 bases from J; bases unmatched to any gene: 13. In DNA, the CDR3 is TGTGCCAGCTCACCACCTAGAAGAAGACAGGGGAGTAGCTATGGCTACACCTTC. It is translated as CASSPPRRRQGSSYGYTF.

The chain uses TRBV6-5 and TRBJ1-4; D is unresolved. Trimming pared 5 bases from V and 6 bases from J, leaving 16 bases between. CDR3 length equals 15 residues. Germline CDR1 reads MNHEY; CDR2 reads SVGAGI. The CDR3 nucleotides are TGTGCCAGCAGTATGCGGCCCGGAGGGCATGAAAAACTGTTTTTT. Protein sequence: CASSMRPGGHEKLFF.

The chain recombines TRBV10-1 with TRBJ2-2; unclear D gene. Trimming shortened V by 3 bases and J by 0 bases, and 5 bases separated the two germline ends. Looked up from germline, CDR1 is WNHNN and CDR2 is SYGVQD (reference sequence). The CDR3 spans 14 residues. CDR3 amino acids: CASSDPANTGELFF. The CDR3 DNA reads as TGCGCCAGCAGTGACCCAGCGAACACCGGGGAGCTGTTTTTT.

The CDR3 DNA reads TGTGCCAGCAGCTTAGGTCGGGGGCTAATGAACGAGCAGTACTTC. Its translation: CASSLGRGLMNEQYF. The gene calls are TRBV11-1 and TRBJ2-7; D possibly uses TRBD1 or TRBD2 (6 bases each). This CDR3 has 15 residues. The V end lost 1 base, the J end lost 5 bases, and 15 bases lay between the germline ends. CDR1 SGHAT and CDR2 FQDESV come from the germline V gene (reference sequence). The full variable domain, completed using reference TRBV11-1 and TRBJ2-7, is EAEVAQSPRYKITEKSQAVAFWCDPISGHATLYWYRQILGQGPELLVQFQDESVVDDSQLPKDRFSAERLKGVDSTLKIQPAELGDSAMYLCASSLGRGLMNEQYFGPGTRLTVT.

This clone was observed a few times. The chain has TRBV5-4 and TRBJ2-5, with TRBD2 matching 8 bases. Germline V CDR1 and CDR2: SGHNT, YYREEE (reference sequence). CDR3 length: 15 amino acids. Trimming cost V 3 bases and J 4 bases; bases outside gene matches: 8. CDR3 amino acids: CASSSQAGEGETQYF. The CDR3 DNA is TGTGCCAGCAGCTCGCAAGCGGGAGAGGGAGAGACCCAGTACTTC.

The chain recombines TRBV6-5 with TRBJ1-5; D may match TRBD1 or TRBD2 (6 bases each). The J call may be mistaken, given a closer DNA end match to TRBJ2-3. CDR1 and CDR2 (germline): MNHEY, SVGAGI. The CDR3 runs to 14 residues. CDR3 DNA: TGTGCCAGCAGCGCTGGGGGGCCCAATCAGCCCCAGTATTTT. It specifies CASSAGGPNQPQYF.

The chain employs TRBV18 and TRBJ2-1; D call uncertain. In germline, CDR1 is KGHSH, CDR2 LQKENI. V shed 2 bases and J shed 6 bases, with 11 bases lying between them. The CDR3 extends over 14 amino acids. The CDR3 DNA reads as TGTGCCAGCTCACCAAGTAGTCCGGGCAATGAGCAGTTCTTC. The encoded protein is CASSPSSPGNEQFF.

The chain has TRBV3-1 (or the pseudogene TRBV3-2) and TRBJ2-5; 9 bases match TRBD1. CDR1 and CDR2 from the germline V gene are LGHDT and YNNKEL (reference sequence). V shed 6 bases and J 2 bases; nucleotides not matched to a gene: 4. CDR3 length: 14 residues. CDR3 DNA sequence: TGTGCCAGCAGTGGGACAGGGAAACAAGAGACCCAGTACTTC. Translation gives CASSGTGKQETQYF.

The CDR3 spells CASSPHDTSGNTIYF. The CDR3 DNA follows: TGTGCCAGTAGCCCCCACGACACCTCTGGAAACACCATATATTTT. This chain uses TRBV19 with TRBJ1-3; D is unresolved. Trimming removed 6 bases from V and 0 bases from J, with 12 bases in between. The CDR3 has 15 amino acids. Germline values: CDR1 LNHDA, CDR2 SQIVND (reference sequence).

The chain combines TRBV7-3 with TRBJ2-1; D may be TRBD1 (6 bases). CDR3 length equals 13 residues. Germline loops: CDR1 SGHTA, CDR2 FQGTGA. V was pared by 4 bases and J by 9 bases, with 13 bases between. CDR3 nucleotide sequence: TGTGCCAGCAGCTATCAGGGGTCCGGTGAGCAGTTCTTC. It specifies CASSYQGSGEQFF.

The genes are TRBV5-6 and TRBJ2-3; D is unresolved. Germline V lookup: CDR1 SGHDT, CDR2 YYEEEE. This CDR3 is built from 13 residues. Trimming took off 4 bases at V and 5 bases at J, with 11 bases between the two ends. DNA of the CDR3: TGTGCCAGCAGCCCATGGACGAAAGATACGCAGTATTTT. Protein product: CASSPWTKDTQYF. Drawing the rest from reference TRBV5-6 and TRBJ2-3, the complete variable domain is DAGVTQSPTHLIKTRGQQVTLRCSPKSGHDTVSWYQQALGQGPQFIFQYYEEEERQRGNFPDRFSGHQFPNYSSELNVNALLLGDSALYLCASSPWTKDTQYFGPGTRLTVL.

The genes are TRBV7-9 and TRBJ1-3; the D is unclear. The CDR3 totals 14 residues. With 1 base removed from V and 0 bases from J, the gap between germline ends came to 4 bases. Germline loops: CDR1 SEHNR, CDR2 FQNEAQ (reference sequence). The CDR3 reads CASSLGTSGNTIYF. The CDR3 bases are TGTGCCAGCAGCTTAGGGACCTCTGGAAACACCATATATTTT.

Written as DNA, the CDR3 is TGTGCCAGCACCTCCACCCAGGGTTACGAGCAGTACTTC. It yields the protein CASTSTQGYEQYF. The chain has TRBV6-5 and TRBJ2-7; D might be TRBD1 (5 bases). Germline CDR1 MNHEY, CDR2 SVGAGI. The CDR3 length is 13 residues. V was pared by 7 bases and J by 4 bases, with 14 bases between.

This chain uses TRBV6-5 with TRBJ1-5; TRBD1 is a possible D gene (5 bases). The V end was cut by 6 bases, the J end by 4 bases, with 16 bases between. From germline, CDR1 is MNHEY and CDR2 SVGAGI. This CDR3 contains 15 residues. As DNA, the CDR3 is TGTGCCAGCAGCCCCATGGGGGGAGAGAATCAGCCCCAGCATTTT. Its translation is CASSPMGGENQPQHF.

The table lists this clone with a count of one. V usage is TRBV19 and J usage is TRBJ2-1, with D possibly TRBD2 on 6 matching bases. Germline lookup yields CDR1 LNHDA and CDR2 SQIVND (reference sequence). The V end lost 6 bases, the J end lost 7 bases, and 19 bases lay between the germline ends. CDR3 length: 15 residues. CDR3 in DNA: TGTGCCAGTAGGGCCAGGAGGGAAGGTACGAATGAGCAGTTCTTC. This encodes CASRARREGTNEQFF.

The gene calls are TRBV11-1 and TRBJ2-2; 9 nucleotides agree with TRBD1. V lost 4 bases and J lost 7; bases outside the gene matches: 4. There are 14 residues in the CDR3. Germline CDR1 is SGHAT and CDR2 is FQDESV (reference sequence). The CDR3 nucleotides are TGTGCCAGCAGCTCGGGACAGGGTATCGGGGAGCTGTTTTTT. As protein: CASSSGQGIGELFF. The full variable domain, completed using reference TRBV11-1 and TRBJ2-2, is EAEVAQSPRYKITEKSQAVAFWCDPISGHATLYWYRQILGQGPELLVQFQDESVVDDSQLPKDRFSAERLKGVDSTLKIQPAELGDSAMYLCASSSGQGIGELFFGEGSRLTVL.